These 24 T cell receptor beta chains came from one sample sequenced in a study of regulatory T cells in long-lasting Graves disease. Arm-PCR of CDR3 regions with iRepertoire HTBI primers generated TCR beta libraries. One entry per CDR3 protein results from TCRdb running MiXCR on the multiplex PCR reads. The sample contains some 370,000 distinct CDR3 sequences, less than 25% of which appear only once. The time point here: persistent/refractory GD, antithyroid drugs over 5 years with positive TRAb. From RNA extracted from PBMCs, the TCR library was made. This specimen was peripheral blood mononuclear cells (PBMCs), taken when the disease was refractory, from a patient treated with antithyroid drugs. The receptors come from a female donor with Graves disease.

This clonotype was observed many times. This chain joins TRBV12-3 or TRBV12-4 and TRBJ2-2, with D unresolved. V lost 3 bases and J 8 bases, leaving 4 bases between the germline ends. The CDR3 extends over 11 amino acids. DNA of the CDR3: TGTGCCAGCAGTTTTAGAGGGGAGCTGTTTTTT. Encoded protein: CASSFRGELFF.

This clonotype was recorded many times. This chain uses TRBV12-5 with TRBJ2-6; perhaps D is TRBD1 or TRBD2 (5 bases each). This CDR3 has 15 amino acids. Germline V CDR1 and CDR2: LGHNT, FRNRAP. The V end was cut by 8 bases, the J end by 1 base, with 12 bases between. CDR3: CASSQGPSGANVLTF. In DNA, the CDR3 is TGTGCTAGTAGTCAGGGACCGTCTGGGGCCAACGTCCTGACTTTC.

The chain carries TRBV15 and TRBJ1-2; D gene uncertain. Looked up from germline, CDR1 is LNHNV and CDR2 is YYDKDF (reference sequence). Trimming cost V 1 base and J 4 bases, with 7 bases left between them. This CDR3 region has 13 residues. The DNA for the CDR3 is TGTGCCACCAGCAGAGGCACGGGCTATGGCTACACCTTC. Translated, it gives CATSRGTGYGYTF.

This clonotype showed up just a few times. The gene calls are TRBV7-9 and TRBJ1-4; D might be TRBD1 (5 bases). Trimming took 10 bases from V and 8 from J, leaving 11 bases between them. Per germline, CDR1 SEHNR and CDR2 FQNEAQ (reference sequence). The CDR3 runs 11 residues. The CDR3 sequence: CATPGKEKLFF. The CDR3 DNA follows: TGTGCCACCCCAGGGAAGGAAAAACTGTTTTTT.

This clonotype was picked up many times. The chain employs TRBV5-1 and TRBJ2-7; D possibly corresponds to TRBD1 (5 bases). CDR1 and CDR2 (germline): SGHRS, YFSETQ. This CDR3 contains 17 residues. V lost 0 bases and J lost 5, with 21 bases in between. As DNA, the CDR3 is TGCGCCAGCAGCTTGGGGGTTGGGGCCATGCTCCAGAACGAGCAGTACTTC. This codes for CASSLGVGAMLQNEQYF.

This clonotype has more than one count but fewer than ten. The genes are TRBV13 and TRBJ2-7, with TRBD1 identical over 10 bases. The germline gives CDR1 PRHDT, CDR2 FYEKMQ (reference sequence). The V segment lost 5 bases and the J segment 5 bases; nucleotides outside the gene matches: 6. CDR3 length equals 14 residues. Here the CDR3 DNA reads TGTGCCAGCAGCGCCGGGACAGGGGACCACGAGCAGTACTTC. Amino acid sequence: CASSAGTGDHEQYF.

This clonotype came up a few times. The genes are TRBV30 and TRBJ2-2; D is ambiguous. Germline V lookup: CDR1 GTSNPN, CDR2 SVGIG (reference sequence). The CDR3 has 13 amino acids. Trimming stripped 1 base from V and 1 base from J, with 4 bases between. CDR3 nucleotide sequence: TGTGCCTGGAGTGATGGGAACACCGGGGAGCTGTTTTTT. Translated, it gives CAWSDGNTGELFF.

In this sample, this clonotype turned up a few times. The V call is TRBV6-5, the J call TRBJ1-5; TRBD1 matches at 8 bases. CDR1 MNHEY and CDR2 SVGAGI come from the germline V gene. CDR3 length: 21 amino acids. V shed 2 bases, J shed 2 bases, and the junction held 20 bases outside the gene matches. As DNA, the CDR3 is TGTGCCAGCAGTTACGGGCGGGTGGACAGGGCACCTCGACGGGGCAATCAGCCCCAGCATTTT. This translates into CASSYGRVDRAPRRGNQPQHF.

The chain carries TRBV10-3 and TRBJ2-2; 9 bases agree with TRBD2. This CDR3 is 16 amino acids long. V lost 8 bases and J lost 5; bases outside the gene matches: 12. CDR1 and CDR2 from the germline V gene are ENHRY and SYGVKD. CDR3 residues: CAISSSLAGRTGELFF. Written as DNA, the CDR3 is TGTGCCATCTCGTCGTCGCTAGCGGGGCGAACCGGGGAGCTGTTTTTT.

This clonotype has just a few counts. The CDR3 region is CASSFRGGGYEQYF. The CDR3 bases are TGTGCCAGCAGTTTTAGGGGCGGAGGCTACGAGCAGTACTTC. The V and J genes are TRBV27 and TRBJ2-7; the D call may be TRBD1 or TRBD2 (5 bases each). Per germline, CDR1 MNHEY and CDR2 SMNVEV (reference sequence). With 3 bases removed from V and 3 bases from J, the gap between germline ends came to 12 bases. This CDR3 has 14 amino acids.

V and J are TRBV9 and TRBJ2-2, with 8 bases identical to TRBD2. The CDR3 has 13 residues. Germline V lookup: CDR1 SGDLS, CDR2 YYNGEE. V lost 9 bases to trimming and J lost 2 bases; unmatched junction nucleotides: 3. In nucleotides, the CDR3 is TGTGCCACGGGGGGGCTTAACACCGGGGAGCTGTTTTTT. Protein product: CATGGLNTGELFF.

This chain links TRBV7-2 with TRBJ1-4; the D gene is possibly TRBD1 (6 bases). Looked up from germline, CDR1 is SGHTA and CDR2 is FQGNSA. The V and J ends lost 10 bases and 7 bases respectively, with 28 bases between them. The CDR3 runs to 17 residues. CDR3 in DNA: TGTGCCACGACCTCCTCCCGGGACATTTGGTCGAGTGAAAAACTGTTTTTT. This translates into CATTSSRDIWSSEKLFF.

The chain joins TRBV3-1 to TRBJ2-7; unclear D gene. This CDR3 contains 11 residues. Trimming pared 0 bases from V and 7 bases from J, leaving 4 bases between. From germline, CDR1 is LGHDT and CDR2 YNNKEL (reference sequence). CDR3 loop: CASSQDLEQYF. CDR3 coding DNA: TGTGCCAGCAGCCAAGATCTTGAGCAGTACTTC.

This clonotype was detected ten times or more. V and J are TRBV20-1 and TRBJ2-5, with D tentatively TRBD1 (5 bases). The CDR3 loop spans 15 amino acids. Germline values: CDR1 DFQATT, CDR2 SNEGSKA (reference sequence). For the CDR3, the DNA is TGCAGAGACCGCCACAGGATCACCGCAAGGGAGACCCAGTACTTC. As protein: CRDRHRITARETQYF.

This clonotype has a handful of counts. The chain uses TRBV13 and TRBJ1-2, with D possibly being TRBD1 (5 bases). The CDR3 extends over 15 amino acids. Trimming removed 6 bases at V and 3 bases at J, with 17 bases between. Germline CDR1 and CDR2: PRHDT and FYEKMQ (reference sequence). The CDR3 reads CASSLGLALDYGYTF. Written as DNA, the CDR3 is TGTGCCAGCAGTCTGGGACTGGCGCTAGACTATGGCTACACCTTC.

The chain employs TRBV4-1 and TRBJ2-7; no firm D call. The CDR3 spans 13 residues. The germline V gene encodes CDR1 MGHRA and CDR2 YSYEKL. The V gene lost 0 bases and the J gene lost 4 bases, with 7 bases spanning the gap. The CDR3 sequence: CASSQELEYEQYF. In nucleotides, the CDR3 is TGCGCCAGCAGCCAAGAGCTCGAGTACGAGCAGTACTTC.

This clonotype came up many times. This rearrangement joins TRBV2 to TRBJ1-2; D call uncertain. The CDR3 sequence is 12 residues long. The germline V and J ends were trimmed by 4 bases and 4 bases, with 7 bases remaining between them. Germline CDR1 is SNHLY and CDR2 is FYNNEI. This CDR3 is CASSGLRYGYTF. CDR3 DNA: TGTGCCAGCAGTGGCCTCCGCTATGGCTACACCTTC.

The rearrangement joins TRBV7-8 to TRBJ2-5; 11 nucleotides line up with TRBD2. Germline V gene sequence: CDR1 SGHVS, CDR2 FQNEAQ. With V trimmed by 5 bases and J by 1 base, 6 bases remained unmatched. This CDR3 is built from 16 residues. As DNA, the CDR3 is TGTGCCAGCAGCACCGGACTAGCGGGCTTCCAAGAGACCCAGTACTTC. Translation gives CASSTGLAGFQETQYF.

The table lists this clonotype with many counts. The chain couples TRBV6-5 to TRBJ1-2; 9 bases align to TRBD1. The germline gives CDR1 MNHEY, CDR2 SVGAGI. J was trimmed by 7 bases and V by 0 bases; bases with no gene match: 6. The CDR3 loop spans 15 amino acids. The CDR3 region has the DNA TGTGCCAGCAGTTACTCGTTGGGACAGGGATCTGGCTACACCTTC. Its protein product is CASSYSLGQGSGYTF.

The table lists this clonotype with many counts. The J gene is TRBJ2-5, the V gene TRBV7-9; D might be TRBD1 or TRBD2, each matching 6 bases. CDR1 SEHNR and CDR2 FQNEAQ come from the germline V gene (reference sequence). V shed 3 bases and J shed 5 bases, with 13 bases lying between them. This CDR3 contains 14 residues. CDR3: CASSFGGGFETQYF. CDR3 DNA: TGTGCCAGCAGCTTCGGAGGGGGGTTTGAGACCCAGTACTTC.

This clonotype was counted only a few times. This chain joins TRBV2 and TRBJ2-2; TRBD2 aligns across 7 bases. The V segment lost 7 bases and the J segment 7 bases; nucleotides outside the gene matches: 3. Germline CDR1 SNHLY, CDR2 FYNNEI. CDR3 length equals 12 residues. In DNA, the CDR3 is TGTGCCAGCATAACGGGGGGCGGGGAGCTGTTTTTT. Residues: CASITGGGELFF.

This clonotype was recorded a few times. CDR3 region: CASSQEVAGIQYF. CDR3 DNA: TGCGCCAGCAGCCAAGAGGTGGCGGGTATTCAGTACTTC. This sequence joins TRBV4-3 and TRBJ2-4; perhaps TRBD2 as D (5 bases). V was cut by 0 bases and J by 10 bases, with 10 bases left in between. The germline V gene has CDR1 LGHNA and CDR2 YSLEER. This CDR3 spans 13 amino acids.

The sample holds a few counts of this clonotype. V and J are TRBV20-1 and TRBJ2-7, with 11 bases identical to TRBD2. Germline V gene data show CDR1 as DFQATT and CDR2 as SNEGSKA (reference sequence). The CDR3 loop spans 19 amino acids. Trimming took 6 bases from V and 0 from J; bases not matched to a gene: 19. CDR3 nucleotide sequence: TGCAGTGCCCAGCGGGGAGACAGGGTAACTAGCGGGAGCTCCTACGAGCAGTACTTC. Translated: CSAQRGDRVTSGSSYEQYF.

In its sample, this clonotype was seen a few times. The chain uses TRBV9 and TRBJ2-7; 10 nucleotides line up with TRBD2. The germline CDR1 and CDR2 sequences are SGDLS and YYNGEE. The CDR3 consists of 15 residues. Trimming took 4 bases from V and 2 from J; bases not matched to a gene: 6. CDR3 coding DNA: TGTGCCAGCAGCCCCAGCGGGGGGGATGCCTACGAGCAGTACTTC. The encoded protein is CASSPSGGDAYEQYF.